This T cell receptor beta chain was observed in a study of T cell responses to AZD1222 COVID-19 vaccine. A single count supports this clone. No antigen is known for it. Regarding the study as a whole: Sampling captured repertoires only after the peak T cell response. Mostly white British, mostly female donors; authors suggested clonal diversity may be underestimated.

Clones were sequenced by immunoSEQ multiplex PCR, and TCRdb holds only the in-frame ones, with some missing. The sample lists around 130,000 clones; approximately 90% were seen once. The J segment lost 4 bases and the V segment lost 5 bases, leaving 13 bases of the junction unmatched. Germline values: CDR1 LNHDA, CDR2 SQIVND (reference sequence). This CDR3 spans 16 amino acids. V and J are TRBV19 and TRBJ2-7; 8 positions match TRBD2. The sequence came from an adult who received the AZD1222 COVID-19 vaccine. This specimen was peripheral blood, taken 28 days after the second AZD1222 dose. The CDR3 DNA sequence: TGTGCCAGTAGTTCTCGGACGGGAGGGGTGAGTTACGAGCAGTACTTC. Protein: CASSSRTGGVSYEQYF.